These 25 T cell receptor beta chains share one sample of origin, sequenced in a study of shared clonotypes between healthy human individuals. Sequencing was performed with immunoSEQ multiplex PCR; in TCRdb, only in-frame clones are kept and a portion is missing. The data show roughly 2,000,000 clones, around 93% seen once. Selected positively for CCR7 and CD45RO-negative, naive CD8 cells excluded terminally differentiated effector memory CD45RA+ cells. The sequenced sample consisted of naive CD8+ T cells from PBMCs. Receptors were obtained from a man younger than 35 in good health. Some clones in this sample may be carry-over from other donors' samples.

This chain connects TRBV5-4 to TRBJ2-7; D ambiguous. The CDR3 spans 16 residues. Germline CDR1 and CDR2: SGHNT and YYREEE (reference sequence). V lost 4 bases to trimming and J lost 0 bases, with 17 bases between them. CDR3 loop: CASSRPGPAYSYEQYF. In DNA, the CDR3 is TGTGCCAGCAGCAGACCCGGGCCAGCATACTCCTACGAGCAGTACTTC.

This chain connects TRBV10-3 to TRBJ2-7, with TRBD1 matching 9 bases. This CDR3 contains 14 residues. The V gene's germline CDR1 is ENHRY and CDR2 SYGVKD. Trimming took 2 bases from V and 5 from J; bases not matched to a gene: 4. The chain's CDR3 is CAISERGQGHEQYF. CDR3 DNA sequence: TGTGCCATCAGTGAGAGGGGACAGGGACACGAGCAGTACTTC.

The V gene is TRBV6-5, the J gene TRBJ2-7; 8 nucleotides line up with TRBD2. CDR1 MNHEY and CDR2 SVGAGI come from the germline V gene. V lost 6 bases, J lost 2 bases, and 6 bases stayed unmatched. This CDR3 spans 14 amino acids. CDR3 region: CASSPRLATYEQYF. CDR3 DNA: TGTGCCAGCAGCCCACGACTAGCGACCTACGAGCAGTACTTC.

V usage is TRBV2 and J usage is TRBJ2-2, with a weak D call TRBD1 (6 bases). Trimming pared 8 bases from V and 4 bases from J, leaving 20 bases between. CDR3 length: 16 amino acids. CDR1 is SNHLY and CDR2 is FYNNEI in the germline V gene. The CDR3 coding sequence is TGTGCCAGCGGGACCCTCACAGGGCCGGGCACCGGGGAGCTGTTTTTT. Residues: CASGTLTGPGTGELFF.

The chain joins TRBV6-5 to TRBJ2-5; D may correspond to TRBD1 or TRBD2 (6 bases each). Germline CDR1 and CDR2: MNHEY and SVGAGI. There are 15 residues in the CDR3. Trimming removed 2 bases at V and 2 bases at J, with 12 bases between. The CDR3 protein is CASSYTRGEQETQYF. As DNA, the CDR3 is TGTGCCAGCAGTTACACTAGGGGGGAACAAGAGACCCAGTACTTC.

This chain connects TRBV19 to TRBJ1-2; possibly TRBD1 for D (6 bases). The CDR3 extends over 11 amino acids. V dropped 5 bases and J dropped 8 bases, with 9 bases sitting between them. Germline assignment: CDR1 LNHDA and CDR2 SQIVND (reference sequence). CDR3 residues: CASSGDRGYTF. The CDR3 nucleotides are TGTGCCAGTAGTGGCGACAGGGGCTACACCTTC.

This clone has a single count. V usage is TRBV7-2 and J usage is TRBJ2-7; 8 nucleotides line up with TRBD2. The CDR3 is made up of 14 amino acids. Unmatched junction bases numbered 7, after V lost 3 bases and J lost 6 bases. CDR1 SGHTA and CDR2 FQGNSA come from the germline V gene. The CDR3 loop is CASSFGGRFSEQYF. CDR3 sequence (DNA): TGTGCCAGCAGCTTCGGCGGGAGGTTCTCCGAGCAGTACTTC.

The chain recombines TRBV5-6 with TRBJ2-1, with 8 bases matching TRBD2. Unmatched junction bases numbered 14, after V lost 3 bases and J lost 9 bases. Germline V CDR1 and CDR2: SGHDT, YYEEEE. The CDR3 covers 16 residues. CDR3: CASSSRWRAGVGEQFF. For the CDR3, the DNA is TGTGCCAGCAGCTCGAGGTGGCGAGCGGGAGTAGGTGAGCAGTTCTTC. Based on the CDR3 plus reference TRBV5-6 and TRBJ2-1, the full variable domain is DAGVTQSPTHLIKTRGQQVTLRCSPKSGHDTVSWYQQALGQGPQFIFQYYEEEERQRGNFPDRFSGHQFPNYSSELNVNALLLGDSALYLCASSSRWRAGVGEQFFGPGTRLTVL.

J is TRBJ2-1 and V is TRBV28; no definite D call. Trimming shortened V by 4 bases and J by 15 bases, and 19 bases separated the two germline ends. CDR1 and CDR2 (germline): MDHEN, SYDVKM. The CDR3 length is 13 residues. Here the CDR3 DNA reads TGTGCCAGCAGTTCCCATAGGTCCCTGCCATGGTTCTTC. Its translation is CASSSHRSLPWFF.

This chain connects TRBV28 to TRBJ2-1, with D perhaps being TRBD1 or TRBD2 (5 bases each). V lost 7 bases, J lost 2 bases, and 18 bases lay in between. CDR1 and CDR2 (germline): MDHEN, SYDVKM. The CDR3 length is 16 residues. The CDR3 reads CASTTGWGSPYNEQFF. The CDR3 DNA reads as TGTGCCAGCACCACAGGTTGGGGGAGCCCCTACAATGAGCAGTTCTTC.

The chain combines TRBV29-1 with TRBJ2-3; 9 positions agree with TRBD1. Germline CDR1 reads SQVTM; CDR2 reads ANQGSEA. The CDR3 runs 13 residues. The junction had 0 bases not matched to a gene; V was cut back by 1 base and J by 4 bases. Written as DNA, the CDR3 is TGCAGCGTTGAAGGGGACAGGGCAGATACGCAGTATTTT. Translated, it gives CSVEGDRADTQYF.

V usage is TRBV7-2 and J usage is TRBJ2-5, with 13 bases aligning to TRBD2. Germline V gene sequence: CDR1 SGHTA, CDR2 FQGNSA. The trim removed 3 bases at V and 5 bases at J, leaving 9 bases unmatched. CDR3 length: 17 amino acids. DNA of the CDR3: TGTGCCAGCAGCTTTACACTAGGACTAGCGGGAGATGAGACCCAGTACTTC. Translation gives CASSFTLGLAGDETQYF.

Turning to this clone: Other DNA sequences in this specimen translate into the identical CDR3. This chain links TRBV29-1 with TRBJ2-1; no firm D call. Looked up from germline, CDR1 is SQVTM and CDR2 is ANQGSEA. The CDR3 consists of 13 residues. Trimming pared 2 bases from V and 0 bases from J, leaving 5 bases between. CDR3 sequence reads: CSVEQASYNEQFF. In DNA, the CDR3 is TGCAGCGTTGAACAGGCCTCCTACAATGAGCAGTTCTTC.

This chain uses TRBV15 with TRBJ2-1; TRBD2 matches at 8 bases. Germline V CDR1 and CDR2: LNHNV, YYDKDF (reference sequence). V gave up 1 base and J gave up 7 bases; unmatched junction bases: 3. The CDR3 runs 14 residues. CDR3 protein: CATSRVTSANEQFF. The CDR3, as DNA: TGTGCCACCAGCAGAGTGACTAGCGCGAATGAGCAGTTCTTC. The full variable domain, in which reference TRBV15 and TRBJ2-1 provide the parts outside the CDR3, is DAMVIQNPRYQVTQFGKPVTLSCSQTLNHNVMYWYQQKSSQAPKLLFHYYDKDFNNEADTPDNFQSRRPNTSFCFLDIRSPGLGDTAMYLCATSRVTSANEQFFGPGTRLTVL.

The chain recombines TRBV6-5 with TRBJ2-7; D ambiguous. The V and J ends lost 4 bases and 3 bases respectively, with 13 bases between them. This CDR3 is built from 14 residues. Germline V gene data show CDR1 as MNHEY and CDR2 as SVGAGI. The CDR3, as DNA: TGTGCCAGCAGTTTGAGTCCTCTCCTCTACGAGCAGTACTTC. It codes for CASSLSPLLYEQYF.

This clone showed up just once. The chain is built from TRBV9 and TRBJ2-1, with TRBD2 matching over 8 bases. The J segment lost 9 bases and the V segment lost 7 bases, leaving 9 bases of the junction unmatched. The CDR3 totals 13 residues. The germline gives CDR1 SGDLS, CDR2 YYNGEE. CDR3: CASSERERGEQFF. The CDR3 coding sequence is TGTGCCAGCTCTGAGCGGGAGAGGGGTGAGCAGTTCTTC.

This chain links TRBV7-8 with TRBJ2-7; no reliable D call. This CDR3 is built from 11 residues. CDR1 SGHVS and CDR2 FQNEAQ come from the germline V gene. Trimming left V 4 bases short and J 7 bases short, with 8 bases between. CDR3 in amino acids: CASSSDWEQYF. Here the CDR3 DNA reads TGTGCCAGCAGCTCCGATTGGGAGCAGTACTTC. Using reference TRBV7-8 and TRBJ2-7 for the parts outside the CDR3, the full variable domain is GAGVSQSPRYKVAKRGQDVALRCDPISGHVSLFWYQQALGQGPEFLTYFQNEAQLDKSGLPSDRFFAERPEGSVSTLKIQRTQQEDSAVYLCASSSDWEQYFGPGTRLTVT.

J is TRBJ2-2 and V is TRBV25-1, with D possibly matching TRBD1 (5 bases). In germline, CDR1 is MGHDK, CDR2 SYGVNS. Trimming took off 3 bases at V and 7 bases at J, with 9 bases between the two ends. There are 13 residues in the CDR3. The DNA for the CDR3 is TGTGCCAGCAGTGACAGGGCCATCGGGGAGCTGTTTTTT. Translating it yields CASSDRAIGELFF.

The gene calls are TRBV2 and TRBJ2-3; TRBD2 agrees at 11 bases. Germline V gene data show CDR1 as SNHLY and CDR2 as FYNNEI. The V gene end was trimmed by 7 bases and the J gene end by 2 bases; junction bases not matched to a gene: 5. The CDR3 has 15 amino acids. This CDR3 is CASTSSGRTTDTQYF. Written as DNA, the CDR3 is TGTGCCAGCACCTCTAGCGGGAGGACCACAGATACGCAGTATTTT.

The chain combines TRBV4-3 with TRBJ1-2, with 9 bases matching TRBD1. CDR3 length equals 13 residues. V lost 0 bases and J lost 10; bases outside the gene matches: 3. CDR1 is LGHNA and CDR2 is YSLEER in the germline V gene. The DNA for the CDR3 is TGCGCCAGCAGCCAAGACCGACAGGGGGACTACACCTTC. Residues: CASSQDRQGDYTF.

The V call is TRBV6-1, the J call TRBJ2-1; no clear D. Germline CDR1 MNHNS, CDR2 SASEGT. The CDR3 is 13 residues long. V gave up 11 bases and J gave up 3 bases, with 14 bases separating them. CDR3 in DNA: TGTGCCTCTTCCGGGTTCGGCTACAATGAGCAGTTCTTC. It codes for CASSGFGYNEQFF.

CDR3 amino acids: CAITDTSYEQYF. The DNA of the CDR3 is TGTGCCATCACCGATACAAGTTACGAGCAGTACTTC. The chain joins TRBV10-3 to TRBJ2-7; D unclear. The CDR3 is 12 amino acids. The V gene's germline CDR1 is ENHRY and CDR2 SYGVKD. Trimming removed 7 bases from V and 4 bases from J, with 11 bases in between.

The chain has TRBV7-9 and TRBJ2-2; D not certain. The V and J ends lost 2 bases and 6 bases respectively, with 19 bases between them. This CDR3 is 17 amino acids long. Per germline, CDR1 SEHNR and CDR2 FQNEAQ (reference sequence). Written as DNA, the CDR3 is TGTGCCAGCAGCTTATTGATAGGCCCAAGAGATCCCGGGGAGCTGTTTTTT. Protein: CASSLLIGPRDPGELFF.

The chain recombines TRBV4-3 with TRBJ2-3; D not resolved. Per the germline V gene, CDR1 is LGHNA and CDR2 is YSLEER. The CDR3 contains 15 residues. The ends were cut back, 1 base at V and 2 bases at J, with 10 bases in the middle. CDR3 region: CASSQARRVTDTQYF. The CDR3, as DNA: TGCGCCAGCAGCCAAGCGCGGCGAGTCACAGATACGCAGTATTTT.

The rearrangement uses TRBV28 and TRBJ2-2; 9 nucleotides agree with TRBD2. Germline loops: CDR1 MDHEN, CDR2 SYDVKM. The CDR3 contains 17 residues. V was clipped by 2 bases and J by 1 base; unmatched bases: 5. The CDR3 DNA follows: TGTGCCAGCAGTTTACGGGCTAGCGGGGTGAACACCGGGGAGCTGTTTTTT. Translated: CASSLRASGVNTGELFF.